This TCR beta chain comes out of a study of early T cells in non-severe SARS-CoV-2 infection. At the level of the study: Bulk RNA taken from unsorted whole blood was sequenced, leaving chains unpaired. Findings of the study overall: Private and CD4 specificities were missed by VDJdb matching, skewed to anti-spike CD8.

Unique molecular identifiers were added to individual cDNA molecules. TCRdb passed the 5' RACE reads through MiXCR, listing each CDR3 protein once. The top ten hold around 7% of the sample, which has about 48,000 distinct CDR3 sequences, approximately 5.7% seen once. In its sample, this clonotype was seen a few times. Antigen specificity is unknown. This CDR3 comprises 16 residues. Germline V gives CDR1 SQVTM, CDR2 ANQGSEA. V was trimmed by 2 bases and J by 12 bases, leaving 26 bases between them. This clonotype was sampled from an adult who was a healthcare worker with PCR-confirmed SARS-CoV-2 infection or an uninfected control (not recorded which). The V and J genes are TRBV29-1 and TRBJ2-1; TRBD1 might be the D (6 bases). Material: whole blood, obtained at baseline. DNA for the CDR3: TGCAGCGTTGAAATCTGGGGGCAACACCTACAATCTGGGCAGTTCTTC. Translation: CSVEIWGQHLQSGQFF.